This TCR beta chain was recovered during a study of blood T cell repertoires in COVID-19 (dated by TCRdb to the early 2020s). As for the study more broadly: Samples covering the acute and convalescent phases of COVID-19 were provided by collaborators in the United States, Italy and Spain. The prospective study material was composed of cDNA or gDNA derived from T cells, B-cell-depleted T cells, or PBMCs. Deeply sampled blood TCRbeta repertoires from subjects exposed to, actively infected with, or recovered from COVID-19 were included in the dataset. The repertoires were made available in a free public database intended to serve as a resource for research on the immune response to SARS-CoV-2. Samples came from the ongoing ImmuneRACE study (first 160 participants) plus 1,254 subjects from 6 global collaborators. A de-identified subject ID, COVID-19 status, age in years and sex were almost always included in the sample metadata. Where available, HLA class I and class II types were obtained from metadata supplied by the sample provider rather than from assay-based typing. On the study overall, not on this receptor specifically: The quantity of clinical and demographic metadata differed by source and by participant and was supplied without curation.

Looking up the germline V gene yields CDR1 SGHRS and CDR2 YFSETQ. The CDR3 numbers 15 residues from cysteine through phenylalanine. Only CDR3 DNA remains: 45 bases, in frame from the first base. Here V drops 4 bases and J drops 2 bases, and the junction holds 5 bases not matched to any gene. TCRbeta CDR3 regions were amplified from genomic DNA using the immunoSEQ Assay, a bias-controlled multiplex PCR. As for how the authors treated the data: Within the assay, amplification of reference gene primers was used to estimate how many nucleated cells each sample contained. To quantify the absolute abundance of each unique TCRbeta CDR3 rearrangement, sequence reads were collapsed and filtered. For each sample, productive Simpson clonality was calculated by taking the square root of Simpson's diversity index across productive rearrangements. This is the immuneACCESS table as TCRdb keeps it, with only in-frame sequences that have V and J called. A part of the clones is gone; compared with another copy, unresolved V genes explain less than half, and the rest is unexplained. The V and J calls and clone size are taken from that table; D and trimming were inferred from the DNA. This sample holds tens of thousands of clones; 75% to 90% were observed only once. The top ten clonotypes cover more than 20% of the sample.

For this clone: No cognate antigen has been identified for it. Per-nucleotide qualities are absent, and no much larger clonotype sits a single base away.

At one collaborating source in Seattle, patients were enrolled during active infection and were followed longitudinally through the course of disease. The collaborating institutions used their own protocols to collect whole blood in K2EDTA tubes. Collaborator samples were shipped for TCRbeta analysis as frozen whole blood, isolated PBMCs, or DNA extracted from either sample type. The sequencing sample was made of peripheral blood. This chain is built from TRBV5-1 and TRBJ1-2, with 10 middle bases fitting TRBD1. This clonotype was obtained from an elderly woman with COVID-19, enrolled during active disease. CDR3 protein: CASSPGQGTNYGYTF. The sequenced DNA is TGCGCCAGCAGCCCGGGACAGGGGACCAACTATGGCTACACCTTC. The CDR3 plus the reference TRBV5-1 and TRBJ1-2 genes for the other parts give the full variable domain: KAGVTQTPRYLIKTRGQQVTLSCSPISGHRSVSWYQQTPGQGLQFLFEYFSETQRNKGNFPGRFSGRQFSNSRSEMNVSTLELGDSALYLCASSPGQGTNYGYTFGSGTRLTVV.